These 21 T cell receptor beta chains were all obtained from the same sample, sequenced in a study of shared clonotypes between healthy human individuals. Repertoires were generated with immunoSEQ multiplex PCR, while TCRdb's copy carries only in-frame clones and drops some. The sample has 2,500,000 or so clones; roughly nine tenths are singletons. The material sequenced was naive CD4+ T cells sorted from blood. Subset noted: CD45RA+ positively selected. The receptor set was obtained from a man aged 18-30 years in good health.

V is TRBV10-3 and J is TRBJ2-6, with D possibly being TRBD2 (7 bases). The CDR3 is 19 residues long. V was pared by 2 bases and J by 0 bases, with 17 bases between. Germline CDR1 and CDR2: ENHRY and SYGVKD. The CDR3 here is CAISERGGRSGSGANVLTF. CDR3 in DNA: TGTGCCATCAGTGAGAGGGGGGGGCGGTCCGGCTCTGGGGCCAACGTCCTGACTTTC.

The chain has TRBV7-2 and TRBJ2-7, with 11 bases identical to TRBD2. V trimming: 6 bases; J trimming: 7 bases; junction bases outside the gene matches: 8. Germline assignment: CDR1 SGHTA and CDR2 FQGNSA. CDR3 size: 14 residues. The CDR3: CASRVTSGSLEQYF. DNA of the CDR3: TGTGCCAGCAGGGTTACTAGCGGGAGTCTTGAGCAGTACTTC.

The chain couples TRBV14 to TRBJ2-7, with D maybe TRBD2 (5 bases). Germline V gene sequence: CDR1 SGHDN, CDR2 FVKESK. The V gene lost 0 bases and the J gene lost 4 bases, with 13 bases spanning the gap. The length of the CDR3 is 15 residues. The CDR3 coding sequence is TGTGCCAGCAGCCAAGATTTATCCGGGATTTACGAGCAGTACTTC. Residues: CASSQDLSGIYEQYF.

The CDR3 region has the DNA TGTGCCAGCAGTTACTCGTCAGGGTCCCTATTTAGAGGCTACACCTTC. Protein sequence: CASSYSSGSLFRGYTF. This sequence joins TRBV6-5 and TRBJ1-2, with TRBD1 as a possible D gene (5 bases). Per the germline V gene, CDR1 is MNHEY and CDR2 is SVGAGI. V was shortened by 0 bases and J by 8 bases, with 19 bases between the two germline ends. The CDR3 sequence is 16 residues long.

The chain couples TRBV4-3 to TRBJ2-5; a weak D match, TRBD1 (5 bases). The CDR3 is made up of 14 amino acids. Germline CDR1 reads LGHNA; CDR2 reads YSLEER. Between the trimmed V and J ends, which lost 1 base and 1 base, there was a span of 7 bases. DNA of the CDR3: TGCGCCAGCAGCCAAGTAACAGGCCAAGAGACCCAGTACTTC. It yields the protein CASSQVTGQETQYF.

The rearrangement joins TRBV5-1 to TRBJ2-5; 15 bases map to TRBD2. The CDR3 is 18 residues long. J was trimmed by 4 bases and V by 2 bases; bases with no gene match: 9. Germline loops: CDR1 SGHRS, CDR2 YFSETQ. CDR3 amino acids: CASSFGLAGGPERETQYF. The CDR3, as DNA: TGCGCCAGCAGCTTCGGACTAGCGGGGGGGCCGGAGCGAGAGACCCAGTACTTC.

The rearrangement uses TRBV5-1 and TRBJ2-2; D uncertain. In germline, CDR1 is SGHRS, CDR2 YFSETQ. The CDR3 contains 11 residues. Deletions cut 4 bases from V and 7 bases from J, with 5 bases between. This CDR3 reads CASSNSGELFF. CDR3 nucleotide sequence: TGCGCCAGCAGCAATAGCGGGGAGCTGTTTTTT.

The chain joins TRBV18 to TRBJ2-3, with a possible D match to TRBD2 (5 bases). V lost 3 bases to trimming and J lost 5 bases, with 18 bases between them. CDR3 length: 16 residues. Germline CDR1 reads KGHSH; CDR2 reads LQKENI. CDR3 region: CASSPERSSAKDTQYF. CDR3 bases: TGTGCCAGCTCACCTGAACGGAGTAGCGCAAAAGATACGCAGTATTTT.

V usage is TRBV11-2 and J usage is TRBJ1-5, with 7 positions matching TRBD1. Per germline, CDR1 SGHAT and CDR2 FQNNGV. V lost 3 bases and J lost 4; bases outside the gene matches: 3. The CDR3 loop spans 14 amino acids. CDR3 bases: TGTGCCAGCAGCTTCGGGGGACAGAATCAGCCCCAGCATTTT. Protein sequence: CASSFGGQNQPQHF.

J is TRBJ1-2 and V is TRBV5-4; D is possibly TRBD1 (5 bases). This CDR3 region has 19 residues. Trimming took 1 base from V and 4 from J, leaving 26 bases between them. Germline V lookup: CDR1 SGHNT, CDR2 YYREEE (reference sequence). The CDR3 is CASSLRQGALSETFYGYTF. The CDR3 nucleotides read TGTGCCAGCAGCTTGCGCCAAGGGGCTTTGTCGGAAACCTTCTATGGCTACACCTTC.

This chain links TRBV18 with TRBJ1-1, with 7 bases aligning to TRBD1. Germline CDR1 KGHSH, CDR2 LQKENI. This CDR3 is 15 amino acids long. The trim removed 3 bases at V and 0 bases at J, leaving 4 bases unmatched. The CDR3 DNA is TGTGCCAGCTCACCCGAGACAGGGATGAACACTGAAGCTTTCTTT. It encodes CASSPETGMNTEAFF.

The chain has TRBV9 and TRBJ2-2, with a possible D match to TRBD1 (6 bases). The CDR3 sequence is 13 residues long. Germline CDR1 is SGDLS and CDR2 is YYNGEE. V was clipped by 4 bases and J by 4 bases, with 8 bases between them. The CDR3 DNA is TGTGCCAGCAGCATACAGGGCACCGGGGAGCTGTTTTTT. It specifies CASSIQGTGELFF.

The chain employs TRBV7-2 and TRBJ1-1; the match to TRBD1 covers 7 bases. CDR3 length: 14 amino acids. The ends lost 6 bases at V and 3 bases at J; junction bases unmatched: 7. The V gene's germline CDR1 is SGHTA and CDR2 FQGNSA. This CDR3 reads CASSQRQGYTEAFF. The CDR3 region has the DNA TGTGCCAGCAGTCAGCGACAGGGCTACACTGAAGCTTTCTTT. The full variable domain, in which reference TRBV7-2 and TRBJ1-1 provide the parts outside the CDR3, is GAGVSQSPSNKVTEKGKDVELRCDPISGHTALYWYRQSLGQGLEFLIYFQGNSAPDKSGLPSDRFSAERTGGSVSTLTIQRTQQEDSAVYLCASSQRQGYTEAFFGQGTRLTVV.

The chain joins TRBV7-9 to TRBJ1-1; D is unclear. CDR3 size: 15 residues. V was clipped by 6 bases and J by 1 base, with 15 bases between them. The germline V gene encodes CDR1 SEHNR and CDR2 FQNEAQ (reference sequence). The CDR3 sequence: CASRSSRHSNTEAFF. As DNA, the CDR3 is TGTGCCAGCAGGAGCTCTCGCCACTCGAACACTGAAGCTTTCTTT. Filled out from reference TRBV7-9 and TRBJ1-1, the complete variable domain reads DTGVSQNPRHKITKRGQNVTFRCDPISEHNRLYWYRQTLGQGPEFLTYFQNEAQLEKSRLLSDRFSAERPKGSFSTLEIQRTEQGDSAMYLCASRSSRHSNTEAFFGQGTRLTVV.

The rearrangement joins TRBV10-2 to TRBJ1-3, with 9 bases that match TRBD1. With V trimmed by 8 bases and J by 2 bases, 4 bases remained unmatched. This CDR3 contains 14 residues. CDR1 and CDR2 from the germline V gene are WSHSY and SAAADI. Written as DNA, the CDR3 is TGCGCCAGCCGGGACAGGGAGACTGGAAACACCATATATTTT. Its translation is CASRDRETGNTIYF.

The chain employs TRBV7-2 and TRBJ2-3, with 8 bases fitting TRBD1. The germline gives CDR1 SGHTA, CDR2 FQGNSA. The CDR3 consists of 12 residues. Germline trimming cut 3 bases from V and 14 bases from J; bases unmatched to any gene: 7. This chain's CDR3 is CASSLRTGMLYF. Written as DNA, the CDR3 is TGTGCCAGCAGCTTGCGGACAGGGATGTTGTATTTT.

This clone appeared a few times. The gene calls are TRBV28 and TRBJ1-2, with 8 positions matching TRBD1. CDR1 is MDHEN, CDR2 SYDVKM, per germline. The CDR3 consists of 18 residues. V was pared by 7 bases and J by 0 bases, with 16 bases of the junction left unmatched. In nucleotides, the CDR3 is TGTGCCAGCACCAGAGTACTCGGCCGGACAGGGTCTAACTATGGCTACACCTTC. Translation: CASTRVLGRTGSNYGYTF.

V is TRBV9 and J is TRBJ2-1; D is undetermined. Germline V lookup: CDR1 SGDLS, CDR2 YYNGEE. The CDR3 contains 13 residues. Between the trimmed V and J ends, which lost 0 bases and 8 bases, there was a span of 9 bases. CDR3 sequence: CASSVGWIDEQFF. The CDR3 DNA is TGTGCCAGCAGCGTAGGGTGGATCGATGAGCAGTTCTTC.

Only one count was recorded for this clone. This chain uses TRBV6-1 with TRBJ2-5; D is ambiguous. The germline V and J ends were trimmed by 1 base and 0 bases, with 9 bases remaining between them. The CDR3 loop spans 15 amino acids. Germline V lookup: CDR1 MNHNS, CDR2 SASEGT. The DNA of the CDR3 is TGTGCCAGCAGTGAAGGTCAGGTATACCAAGAGACCCAGTACTTC. It specifies CASSEGQVYQETQYF.

The chain employs TRBV5-4 and TRBJ2-7; 10 bases agree with TRBD2. The CDR3 has 15 amino acids. The trim removed 0 bases at V and 5 bases at J, leaving 5 bases unmatched. The V gene's germline CDR1 is SGHNT and CDR2 YYREEE (reference sequence). DNA for the CDR3: TGTGCCAGCAGCTTGGGAGCGGGAGGGCCCAACGAGCAGTACTTC. Protein sequence: CASSLGAGGPNEQYF.

The chain uses TRBV10-2 and TRBJ2-3; 10 positions agree with TRBD2. J lost 3 bases, V lost 4 bases, and 7 bases had no gene match. The V gene's germline CDR1 is WSHSY and CDR2 SAAADI. The CDR3 is 16 amino acids. CDR3 bases: TGCGCCAGCAGTGGCCCGGGACTAGCGAGGACAGATACGCAGTATTTT. Residues: CASSGPGLARTDTQYF.